The 24 T cell receptor beta chains presented below share a single source sample, sequenced in a study of vaccination and CD4 T cells after COVID-19. These receptors are not linked to any known antigen. The treatment: approximately nine-day PBMC culture with coronavirus spike peptide pools or control peptides (ViraFEST assay). CD4+ T cells that had been cultured provided DNA sequenced with the Oncomine TCR Beta short-read assay. TCRdb reprocessed the PCR reads with MiXCR, giving one entry per CDR3 protein. The sample lists some 13,000 distinct CDR3 sequences, around half occurring once. The sample was CD4+ T cells from blood, cultured in vitro. Receptor source: a human donor who had recovered from COVID-19.

This clonotype came up once. This sequence joins TRBV7-2 and TRBJ1-2; weak D call: TRBD1 (6 bases). This CDR3 comprises 14 residues. The ends were cut back, 5 bases at V and 8 bases at J, with 18 bases in the middle. CDR1 and CDR2 (germline): SGHTA, FQGNSA. For the CDR3, the DNA is TGTGCCAGCAGCGACCTAAGAACTGGGGGCGGCTACACCTTC. It codes for CASSDLRTGGGYTF.

This chain links TRBV6-2 or TRBV6-3 with TRBJ1-5, with unresolved D. This CDR3 contains 15 residues. The germline V gene has CDR1 MNHEY and CDR2 SVGEGT. Trimming removed 5 bases at V and 2 bases at J, with 13 bases between. CDR3 in amino acids: CASSPTPWGNQPQHF. The CDR3 DNA sequence: TGTGCCAGCAGTCCTACCCCTTGGGGCAATCAGCCCCAGCATTTT.

The genes are TRBV6-5 and TRBJ1-1, with D unresolved. The length of the CDR3 is 12 residues. With 0 bases removed from V and 9 bases from J, the gap between germline ends came to 8 bases. Germline V CDR1 and CDR2: MNHEY, SVGAGI. The CDR3, as DNA: TGTGCCAGCAGTTACTCTAGTTCCCAAGCTTTCTTT. It is translated as CASSYSSSQAFF.

The chain is built from TRBV27 and TRBJ2-1; 14 positions agree with TRBD2. J was trimmed by 6 bases and V by 6 bases; bases with no gene match: 4. This CDR3 has 15 residues. CDR1 is MNHEY, CDR2 SMNVEV, per germline (reference sequence). The CDR3 nucleotides read TGTGCCAGCAGACCCGGGACTAGCGGGGGCAATGAGCAGTTCTTC. Translation: CASRPGTSGGNEQFF.

This chain joins TRBV18 and TRBJ2-7; 10 positions agree with TRBD1. Germline-derived CDR1 and CDR2 are KGHSH and LQKENI. The CDR3 spans 15 residues. The junction had 4 bases not matched to a gene; V was cut back by 4 bases and J by 1 base. The CDR3, as DNA: TGTGCCAGCTCACGGGGACAGGGGTTATCCTACGAGCAGTACTTC. This sequence encodes CASSRGQGLSYEQYF. The full variable domain, in which reference TRBV18 and TRBJ2-7 provide the parts outside the CDR3, is NAGVMQNPRHLVRRRGQEARLRCSPMKGHSHVYWYRQLPEEGLKFMVYLQKENIIDESGMPKERFSAEFPKEGPSILRIQQVVRGDSAAYFCASSRGQGLSYEQYFGPGTRLTVT.

This clonotype has more than one count but fewer than ten. The chain couples TRBV4-1 to TRBJ1-4, with 9 bases aligning to TRBD1. The CDR3 covers 14 residues. V shed 0 bases, J shed 11 bases, and the junction held 4 bases outside the gene matches. Per the germline V gene, CDR1 is MGHRA and CDR2 is YSYEKL. CDR3 loop: CASSQEGTGWKLFF. DNA for the CDR3: TGCGCCAGCAGCCAAGAAGGGACAGGGTGGAAACTGTTTTTT.

This chain joins TRBV6-5 and TRBJ2-2; the D call may be TRBD1 or TRBD2 (5 bases each). V lost 2 bases to trimming and J lost 4 bases, with 14 bases between them. CDR1 and CDR2 (germline): MNHEY, SVGAGI. The CDR3 has 16 amino acids. CDR3 residues: CASSYGAGLGTGELFF. Here the CDR3 DNA reads TGTGCCAGCAGTTACGGGGCAGGACTGGGCACCGGGGAGCTGTTTTTT.

The chain is built from TRBV20-1 and TRBJ1-5, with D maybe TRBD1 (5 bases). V was clipped by 3 bases and J by 5 bases, with 17 bases between them. Germline V gives CDR1 DFQATT, CDR2 SNEGSKA (reference sequence). This CDR3 comprises 15 residues. The CDR3 DNA follows: TGCAGTGCTAGTACCATCTCAGGGTCGCATCAGCCCCAGCATTTT. Protein: CSASTISGSHQPQHF.

The chain combines TRBV7-2 with TRBJ1-1; D uncertain. The CDR3 sequence is 13 residues long. The V gene's germline CDR1 is SGHTA and CDR2 FQGNSA. With 5 bases removed from V and 6 bases from J, the gap between germline ends came to 13 bases. The CDR3 loop is CASSHPLVAEAFF. CDR3 bases: TGTGCCAGCAGCCACCCTCTAGTTGCTGAAGCTTTCTTT.

The chain has TRBV7-9 and TRBJ1-1, with TRBD1 matching over 8 bases. The CDR3 has 13 residues. V trimming: 4 bases; J trimming: 4 bases; junction bases outside the gene matches: 2. Germline V lookup: CDR1 SEHNR, CDR2 FQNEAQ (reference sequence). This CDR3 is CASSSQGGTEAFF. The DNA of the CDR3 is TGTGCCAGCAGCTCACAGGGGGGCACTGAAGCTTTCTTT.

This chain links TRBV19 with TRBJ2-1, with 7 bases matching TRBD2. Germline V gene data show CDR1 as LNHDA and CDR2 as SQIVND (reference sequence). V lost 5 bases, J lost 3 bases, and 10 bases stayed unmatched. The CDR3 has 16 residues. Here the CDR3 reads CASSPRVSGDYNEQFF. The CDR3 DNA reads TGTGCCAGTAGTCCCAGGGTAAGCGGGGACTACAATGAGCAGTTCTTC. Full variable domain (remainder filled in from reference TRBV19 and TRBJ2-1): DGGITQSPKYLFRKEGQNVTLSCEQNLNHDAMYWYRQDPGQGLRLIYYSQIVNDFQKGDIAEGYSVSREKKESFPLTVTSAQKNPTAFYLCASSPRVSGDYNEQFFGPGTRLTVL.

This clonotype was seen just once. The V call is TRBV30, the J call TRBJ2-1; D is unclear. This CDR3 comprises 14 residues. Trimming took 0 bases from V and 4 from J, leaving 10 bases between them. Germline CDR1 GTSNPN, CDR2 SVGIG (reference sequence). The DNA of the CDR3 is TGTGCCTGGAGTGTAGGTGGGTCGTACAATGAGCAGTTCTTC. It encodes CAWSVGGSYNEQFF.

This clonotype has just a few counts. J is TRBJ1-2 and V is TRBV18; 8 bases line up with TRBD1. The CDR3 contains 14 residues. The V gene end was trimmed by 4 bases and the J gene end by 3 bases; junction bases not matched to a gene: 4. CDR1 KGHSH and CDR2 LQKENI come from the germline V gene. The CDR3: CASSLDRGHYGYTF. The CDR3, as DNA: TGTGCCAGCTCACTAGACAGGGGTCACTATGGCTACACCTTC. Using reference TRBV18 and TRBJ1-2 for the parts outside the CDR3, the full variable domain is NAGVMQNPRHLVRRRGQEARLRCSPMKGHSHVYWYRQLPEEGLKFMVYLQKENIIDESGMPKERFSAEFPKEGPSILRIQQVVRGDSAAYFCASSLDRGHYGYTFGSGTRLTVV.

The chain employs TRBV7-9 and TRBJ2-7; D is possibly TRBD2 (6 bases). V gave up 7 bases and J gave up 3 bases, with 25 bases separating them. Germline V gives CDR1 SEHNR, CDR2 FQNEAQ (reference sequence). The CDR3 is 17 amino acids. In DNA form, the CDR3 reads TGTGCCAGCACCACGCTTTTTAGCGGTCAACTCAGCTACGAGCAGTACTTC. It translates to CASTTLFSGQLSYEQYF.

This clonotype is termed large. V gene TRBV2 combines with J gene TRBJ1-2, with a tentative D call TRBD1 (5 bases). CDR3 size: 12 residues. V was trimmed by 6 bases and J by 8 bases, leaving 13 bases between them. Germline assignment: CDR1 SNHLY and CDR2 FYNNEI. Here the CDR3 DNA reads TGTGCCAGCAGAGGGGAGAGGATCGGCTACACCTTC. Its protein is CASRGERIGYTF.

The chain couples TRBV11-3 to TRBJ2-3; D remains ambiguous. The CDR3 totals 12 residues. Trimming left V 0 bases short and J 5 bases short, with 3 bases between. Germline CDR1 is SGHNT and CDR2 is YENEEA. This chain's CDR3 is CASSLELDTQYF. The DNA for the CDR3 is TGTGCCAGCAGCTTAGAACTAGATACGCAGTATTTT. The variable domain in full, completed from reference TRBV11-3 and TRBJ2-3, reads EAGVVQSPRYKIIEKKQPVAFWCNPISGHNTLYWYLQNLGQGPELLIRYENEEAVDDSQLPKDRFSAERLKGVDSTLKIQPAELGDSAVYLCASSLELDTQYFGPGTRLTVL.

This clonotype has only a few counts. The chain carries TRBV6-5 and TRBJ2-2; 12 positions agree with TRBD2. Germline trimming cut 0 bases from V and 6 bases from J; bases unmatched to any gene: 8. CDR3 length equals 18 residues. Germline V gene sequence: CDR1 MNHEY, CDR2 SVGAGI. The DNA for the CDR3 is TGTGCCAGCAGTTACTCGTTCCTAGCGGGGGGGCGCCCCGGGGAGCTGTTTTTT. This gives the protein CASSYSFLAGGRPGELFF.

This clonotype is classed as medium-sized. This chain connects TRBV6-4 to TRBJ1-1, with D possibly TRBD1 on 5 matching bases. Germline V gene data show CDR1 as MRHNA and CDR2 as SNTAGT. The CDR3 contains 13 residues. V was pared by 5 bases and J by 8 bases, with 15 bases between. The CDR3 sequence: CASSRDRSREAFF. The CDR3 nucleotides read TGTGCCAGCAGTCGGGACCGGTCCCGGGAAGCTTTCTTT.

The rearrangement uses TRBV27 and TRBJ2-3, with 9 bases fitting TRBD1. Unmatched junction bases numbered 3, after V lost 2 bases and J lost 0 bases. From germline, CDR1 is MNHEY and CDR2 SMNVEV (reference sequence). The CDR3 runs to 16 residues. The CDR3, as DNA: TGTGCCAGCAGTTTAGGACAGGGGAGGAGCACAGATACGCAGTATTTT. Translation gives CASSLGQGRSTDTQYF.

The rearrangement links TRBV6-1 to TRBJ1-6; the match to TRBD1 covers 8 bases. CDR3 size: 14 residues. Germline CDR1 is MNHNS and CDR2 is SASEGT. The J segment lost 4 bases and the V segment lost 8 bases, leaving 4 bases of the junction unmatched. The CDR3 here is CASGQGFYNSPLHF. The CDR3 DNA reads TGTGCCAGCGGACAGGGTTTTTATAATTCACCCCTCCACTTT.

V gene TRBV6-1 combines with J gene TRBJ1-1; D uncertain. Germline-derived CDR1 and CDR2 are MNHNS and SASEGT. This CDR3 has 13 residues. V gave up 3 bases and J gave up 1 base, with 6 bases separating them. The CDR3 here is CASSEKRNTEAFF. In DNA form, the CDR3 reads TGTGCCAGCAGTGAGAAACGGAACACTGAAGCTTTCTTT.

The CDR3 is CSASILLAASYEQYF. The CDR3 nucleotides read TGCAGTGCTAGCATCTTGTTAGCGGCCTCCTACGAGCAGTACTTC. The chain is built from TRBV20-1 and TRBJ2-7, with a tentative D call TRBD2 (6 bases). The CDR3 contains 15 residues. Germline V gene data show CDR1 as DFQATT and CDR2 as SNEGSKA (reference sequence). With 3 bases removed from V and 0 bases from J, the gap between germline ends came to 15 bases.

The rearrangement uses TRBV7-9 and TRBJ2-3, with 10 bases aligning to TRBD2. J gave up 4 bases and V 5 bases, and 12 bases lay outside the gene matches. Germline V gene sequence: CDR1 SEHNR, CDR2 FQNEAQ (reference sequence). This CDR3 has 17 amino acids. Here the CDR3 DNA reads TGTGCCAGCAGCACCCGAGCAGCGGGGGGGCCGTCAGATACGCAGTATTTT. This gives the protein CASSTRAAGGPSDTQYF.

The genes are TRBV12-3 or TRBV12-4 and TRBJ1-3; TRBD1 matches at 9 bases. This CDR3 has 15 residues. V shed 8 bases and J 3 bases; nucleotides not matched to a gene: 8. CDR3 region: CASWPDRGYGNTIYF. CDR3 sequence (DNA): TGTGCCAGCTGGCCGGACAGGGGATATGGAAACACCATATATTTT.